This T cell receptor beta chain was observed in a study of shared clonotypes between healthy human individuals. General study findings and limits: Generation probabilities of non-shared clonotypes were lower (relative to those shared by all four donors). Relative to memory subsets, naive subsets generally showed larger estimated richness. Naive CD4 clonotypes overlapped across a handful of donors at about 5.2%.

Points on this clone: Antigen unknown.

Some clones are missing from TCRdb's copy, which holds only in-frame ones; the method was immunoSEQ multiplex PCR. There are roughly 850,000 clones in the sample; about 96% occur only once, and less than 0.25% lies in the top ten. Naive CD8 populations comprised CD45RO-negative cells positively selected for CCR7, excluding terminally differentiated effector memory CD45RA+ cells. Adults of Caucasian background living in Nashville, Tennessee made up all donors. Germline V lookup: CDR1 SGHVS, CDR2 FNYEAQ. V shed 6 bases, J shed 6 bases, and the junction held 10 bases outside the gene matches. The CDR3 consists of 15 residues.

The sequenced sample was naive CD8+ T cells sorted from blood. The receptor's source is a man aged 25 to 40 in good health. The chain joins TRBV7-6 to TRBJ2-1; TRBD1 matches at 8 bases. CDR3 nucleotides: TGTGCCAGCAGTACGGGACAGGCCGTACGCAATGAGCAGTTCTTC. This gives the protein CASSTGQAVRNEQFF.